Below, 30 T cell receptor beta chains from the same sample are listed, as sequenced in a study of response to subunit inactivated influenza vaccine. In TCRdb, the RT-PCR reads were re-called with MiXCR into one record per CDR3 protein. The repertoire has some 500,000 distinct CDR3 sequences, roughly 23% of them found once; the top ten carry around 1.8%. The starting material was CD4+ T cells sorted from PBMCs, obtained 4 to 6 days after vaccination. These receptors were collected from a man aged 50-59 years who received an inactivated influenza vaccine.

This clonotype is a singleton in its sample. The V gene is TRBV25-1, the J gene TRBJ2-5; D is uncertain. Per germline, CDR1 MGHDK and CDR2 SYGVNS. This CDR3 comprises 11 residues. V was pared by 6 bases and J by 8 bases, with 10 bases between. The DNA for the CDR3 is TGTGCCAGCAGAGTCATGGATACCCAGTACTTC. Encoded protein: CASRVMDTQYF. The full variable domain, its missing parts supplied by reference TRBV25-1 and TRBJ2-5, is EADIYQTPRYLVIGTGKKITLECSQTMGHDKMYWYQQDPGMELHLIHYSYGVNSTEKGDLSSESTVSRIRTEHFPLTLESARPSHTSQYLCASRVMDTQYFGPGTRLLVL.

V gene TRBV29-1 combines with J gene TRBJ2-2; D remains ambiguous. The CDR3 runs 14 residues. V lost 4 bases and J 4 bases, leaving 13 bases between the germline ends. Per germline, CDR1 SQVTM and CDR2 ANQGSEA. The CDR3, as DNA: TGCAGCGTTGGGGCAGCCGGGTCCACCGGGGAGCTGTTTTTT. Residues: CSVGAAGSTGELFF.

This clonotype was picked up a small number of times. The V call is TRBV7-6, the J call TRBJ2-3, with 7 bases fitting TRBD2. The J segment lost 6 bases and the V segment lost 1 base, leaving 4 bases of the junction unmatched. Germline V CDR1 and CDR2: SGHVS, FNYEAQ. The CDR3 contains 14 residues. CDR3 sequence reads: CASSLGGRGDTQYF. As DNA, the CDR3 is TGTGCCAGCAGCTTAGGCGGGAGAGGGGATACGCAGTATTTT.

V gene TRBV11-2 combines with J gene TRBJ2-1, with 7 bases identical to TRBD2. The CDR3 has 15 amino acids. Per the germline V gene, CDR1 is SGHAT and CDR2 is FQNNGV. J gave up 15 bases and V 5 bases, and 19 bases lay outside the gene matches. The CDR3 nucleotides are TGTGCCAGCAGCCGTCGAAATAGTGGTGGACTAGTCTCGTTCTTC. Translated, it gives CASSRRNSGGLVSFF.

The chain combines TRBV5-4 with TRBJ2-1; TRBD2 aligns across 8 bases. Germline trimming cut 3 bases from V and 0 bases from J; bases unmatched to any gene: 11. Germline values: CDR1 SGHNT, CDR2 YYREEE (reference sequence). This CDR3 is built from 18 residues. CDR3 DNA: TGTGCCAGCAGCTCGCGACTAGAGCGGGGGAGCTCCTACAATGAGCAGTTCTTC. It codes for CASSSRLERGSSYNEQFF. The full variable domain, with the rest looked up from reference TRBV5-4 and TRBJ2-1, is ETGVTQSPTHLIKTRGQQVTLRCSSQSGHNTVSWYQQALGQGPQFIFQYYREEENGRGNFPPRFSGLQFPNYSSELNVNALELDDSALYLCASSSRLERGSSYNEQFFGPGTRLTVL.

The chain recombines TRBV3-1 with TRBJ1-6; D is possibly TRBD1 (6 bases). The CDR3 runs 14 residues. From germline, CDR1 is LGHDT and CDR2 YNNKEL (reference sequence). Trimming removed 1 base from V and 9 bases from J, with 10 bases in between. CDR3 sequence reads: CASSQAQGPSPLHF. Here the CDR3 DNA reads TGTGCCAGCAGCCAAGCACAGGGACCTTCACCCCTCCACTTT.

In this sample, this clonotype turned up a few times. J is TRBJ2-2 and V is TRBV6-1, with D possibly TRBD1 on 6 matching bases. In germline, CDR1 is MNHNS, CDR2 SASEGT. V was cut by 6 bases and J by 2 bases, with 10 bases left in between. The CDR3 covers 14 residues. CDR3 amino acids: CASRRQDNTGELFF. As DNA, the CDR3 is TGTGCCAGCAGAAGACAGGACAACACCGGGGAGCTGTTTTTT.

The gene calls are TRBV4-1 and TRBJ2-1; 10 bases are a match to TRBD2. Germline CDR1 is MGHRA and CDR2 is YSYEKL. V gave up 4 bases and J gave up 9 bases; unmatched junction bases: 6. The CDR3 is 14 residues long. The CDR3 nucleotides read TGCGCCAGCAGCCGTAGCGGGGGGCCGGGTGAGCAGTTCTTC. Amino acid sequence: CASSRSGGPGEQFF.

This clonotype appeared a few times. The CDR3 is CASRTPGTGELFF. The CDR3 DNA follows: TGTGCCAGCAGGACCCCAGGGACCGGGGAGCTGTTTTTT. The rearrangement uses TRBV6-6 and TRBJ2-2; D is perhaps TRBD1 (5 bases). Trimming took 6 bases from V and 5 from J, leaving 10 bases between them. This CDR3 is 13 amino acids long. Germline lookup yields CDR1 MNHNY and CDR2 SVGAGI (reference sequence).

This clonotype was found once. This sequence joins TRBV7-8 and TRBJ2-3; TRBD2 matches 9 bases. The J segment lost 7 bases and the V segment lost 5 bases, leaving 13 bases of the junction unmatched. CDR3 length equals 16 residues. In germline, CDR1 is SGHVS, CDR2 FQNEAQ. In DNA form, the CDR3 reads TGTGCCAGCAGCCCCCCCGTGCGGGAGGGCCCGAATACGCAGTATTTT. Amino acid sequence: CASSPPVREGPNTQYF.

CDR3 region: CSARALDTQYF. Written as DNA, the CDR3 is TGCAGTGCTAGGGCTTTGGATACGCAGTATTTT. The chain joins TRBV20-1 to TRBJ2-3; no definite D call. CDR1 DFQATT and CDR2 SNEGSKA come from the germline V gene (reference sequence). The V and J ends lost 3 bases and 6 bases respectively, with 7 bases between them. This CDR3 is 11 amino acids long.

This clonotype has a handful of counts. The chain links TRBV7-2 to TRBJ2-3; D not certain. The V gene's germline CDR1 is SGHTA and CDR2 FQGNSA. Trimming pared 1 base from V and 2 bases from J, leaving 7 bases between. This CDR3 region has 14 residues. The CDR3 loop reads CASSLVRHTDTQYF. The CDR3 coding sequence is TGTGCCAGCAGCTTAGTCAGGCACACAGATACGCAGTATTTT.

This clonotype was counted only a few times. The chain has TRBV7-8 and TRBJ2-5, with TRBD2 matching 11 bases. The J segment lost 4 bases and the V segment lost 5 bases, leaving 3 bases of the junction unmatched. Germline CDR1 is SGHVS and CDR2 is FQNEAQ. This CDR3 spans 14 amino acids. The CDR3 protein is CASSHGLAGETQYF. The CDR3 DNA follows: TGTGCCAGCAGCCACGGACTAGCGGGAGAGACCCAGTACTTC.

The rearrangement links TRBV20-1 to TRBJ2-1, with 11 bases aligning to TRBD2. The germline V gene encodes CDR1 DFQATT and CDR2 SNEGSKA (reference sequence). The CDR3 runs 14 residues. V lost 4 bases and J lost 7; bases outside the gene matches: 6. CDR3 sequence reads: CSATLAGAGNEQFF. In nucleotides, the CDR3 is TGCAGTGCTACACTAGCGGGAGCTGGTAATGAGCAGTTCTTC.

In DNA, the CDR3 is TGCAGCGTCCCCGGGACTAGCGAGGCCTACAATGAGCAGTTCTTC. This gives the protein CSVPGTSEAYNEQFF. The V gene is TRBV29-1, the J gene TRBJ2-1, with TRBD2 matching 10 bases. The germline V gene encodes CDR1 SQVTM and CDR2 ANQGSEA. V trimming: 6 bases; J trimming: 2 bases; junction bases outside the gene matches: 7. The CDR3 runs to 15 residues.

The rearrangement links TRBV28 to TRBJ1-5, with 9 bases that match TRBD1. This CDR3 is built from 15 residues. Germline V gene data show CDR1 as MDHEN and CDR2 as SYDVKM. With V trimmed by 4 bases and J by 7 bases, 8 bases remained unmatched. As DNA, the CDR3 is TGTGCCAGCAGTTACTCGGACAGGGGCAGGCAGCCCCAGCATTTT. Amino acid sequence: CASSYSDRGRQPQHF.

The sample holds many counts of this clonotype. The chain joins TRBV5-6 to TRBJ1-5; D remains ambiguous. Germline V gives CDR1 SGHDT, CDR2 YYEEEE. The V and J ends lost 4 bases and 0 bases respectively, with 14 bases between them. CDR3 size: 16 residues. This CDR3 is CASSRSDTNSNQPQHF. CDR3 in DNA: TGTGCCAGCAGCAGATCAGACACAAATAGCAATCAGCCCCAGCATTTT.

This rearrangement joins TRBV7-2 to TRBJ2-5; 8 bases agree with TRBD1. There are 15 residues in the CDR3. The germline V gene encodes CDR1 SGHTA and CDR2 FQGNSA. The V gene end was trimmed by 1 base and the J gene end by 4 bases; junction bases not matched to a gene: 5. This CDR3 is CASSLEPGTGETQYF. The CDR3 bases are TGTGCCAGCAGCTTAGAGCCCGGGACAGGAGAGACCCAGTACTTC.

J is TRBJ2-2 and V is TRBV6-2 or TRBV6-3, with D perhaps matching TRBD1 or TRBD2 (6 bases each). CDR3 length: 16 amino acids. Germline-derived CDR1 and CDR2 are MNHEY and SVGEGT. The V end lost 5 bases, the J end lost 0 bases, and 13 bases lay between the germline ends. The CDR3 DNA follows: TGTGCCAGCAGTCGTACGGGGGCAACGAACACCGGGGAGCTGTTTTTT. Its protein product is CASSRTGATNTGELFF.

The table lists this clonotype with a few counts. The V and J genes are TRBV11-2 and TRBJ1-2; a possible D gene is TRBD1 (5 bases). This CDR3 region has 15 residues. Trimming left V 4 bases short and J 5 bases short, with 17 bases between. Germline lookup yields CDR1 SGHAT and CDR2 FQNNGV. CDR3: CASSSGATGRYGYTF. CDR3 bases: TGTGCCAGCAGCTCCGGGGCTACCGGGAGGTATGGCTACACCTTC.

V usage is TRBV28 and J usage is TRBJ2-4; 7 bases line up with TRBD2. V was pared by 2 bases and J by 1 base, with 2 bases of the junction left unmatched. The CDR3 totals 15 residues. Per the germline V gene, CDR1 is MDHEN and CDR2 is SYDVKM. The CDR3 loop reads CASSLGGDAKNIQYF. CDR3 sequence (DNA): TGTGCCAGCAGTTTAGGGGGGGACGCCAAAAACATTCAGTACTTC.

V gene TRBV6-5 combines with J gene TRBJ2-5, with 7 bases identical to TRBD1. With V trimmed by 4 bases and J by 1 base, 9 bases remained unmatched. Germline-derived CDR1 and CDR2 are MNHEY and SVGAGI. CDR3 size: 16 residues. The CDR3 region is CASSFSTGQAQETQYF. The CDR3 coding sequence is TGTGCCAGCAGTTTTTCGACCGGACAGGCCCAAGAGACCCAGTACTTC.

The chain uses TRBV20-1 and TRBJ2-7, with TRBD1 matching over 10 bases. With 4 bases clipped from V and 2 bases from J, the junction kept 17 bases outside the gene matches. The CDR3 runs 18 residues. The germline V gene encodes CDR1 DFQATT and CDR2 SNEGSKA (reference sequence). The CDR3 is CSATRLGQGRKATYEQYF. CDR3 in DNA: TGCAGTGCTACAAGGTTGGGACAGGGGAGAAAGGCAACCTACGAGCAGTACTTC.

Turning to this clonotype: Given a much more abundant clone one base away, this may be a read error. The J gene is TRBJ2-7, the V gene TRBV24-1; TRBD1 is a possible D gene (6 bases). This CDR3 contains 13 residues. From germline, CDR1 is KGHDR and CDR2 SFDVKD. The CDR3 protein is CATSDSDSYEHYF. CDR3 nucleotides: TGTGCCACCAGTGATTCGGACAGCTACGAGCACTACTTC.

This sequence joins TRBV6-2 or TRBV6-3 and TRBJ2-6, with TRBD1 as a possible D gene (6 bases). V was shortened by 0 bases and J by 1 base, with 16 bases between the two germline ends. The CDR3 has 19 amino acids. Germline loops: CDR1 MNHEY, CDR2 SVGEGT. CDR3 in amino acids: CASSYSPQGRWSGANVLTF. In DNA form, the CDR3 reads TGTGCCAGCAGTTACTCGCCCCAGGGGCGCTGGTCTGGGGCCAACGTCCTGACTTTC.

This chain uses TRBV7-2 with TRBJ2-7; TRBD1 matches 9 bases. Germline CDR1 is SGHTA and CDR2 is FQGNSA. The J segment lost 5 bases and the V segment lost 5 bases, leaving 7 bases of the junction unmatched. This CDR3 region has 14 residues. The CDR3 nucleotides read TGTGCCAGCAGCCCGGGGACAGGGCCCAACGAGCAGTACTTC. Amino acid sequence: CASSPGTGPNEQYF.

The chain carries TRBV28 and TRBJ2-1, with 9 bases identical to TRBD2. The CDR3 spans 17 residues. Germline-derived CDR1 and CDR2 are MDHEN and SYDVKM. The V segment lost 5 bases and the J segment 7 bases; nucleotides outside the gene matches: 15. The CDR3 DNA reads TGTGCCAGCAGTCCCTACGGGACTAGCCTTTATAGGAATGAGCAGTTCTTC. Encoded protein: CASSPYGTSLYRNEQFF.

This clonotype has only a few counts. This chain links TRBV5-1 with TRBJ1-6, with D unclear. The V gene's germline CDR1 is SGHRS and CDR2 YFSETQ. Trimming removed 4 bases from V and 0 bases from J, with 11 bases in between. This CDR3 spans 16 amino acids. The chain's CDR3 is CASSAYQGSYNSPLHF. CDR3 in DNA: TGCGCCAGCAGCGCTTACCAAGGCTCCTATAATTCACCCCTCCACTTT.

This clonotype was detected a few times. The chain recombines TRBV7-2 with TRBJ2-5, with a weak D call TRBD2 (6 bases). The CDR3 spans 16 residues. V dropped 4 bases and J dropped 8 bases, with 23 bases sitting between them. Germline CDR1 reads SGHTA; CDR2 reads FQGNSA. The CDR3 DNA reads TGTGCCAGCAGCTCCTACCCGCAACCCGGGACTTCCACCCAGTACTTC. As protein: CASSSYPQPGTSTQYF.

This chain uses TRBV2 with TRBJ1-6, with D perhaps matching TRBD1 (6 bases). The CDR3 contains 15 residues. Trimming pared 7 bases from V and 6 bases from J, leaving 16 bases between. Germline CDR1 reads SNHLY; CDR2 reads FYNNEI. The CDR3 loop reads CASTAAGGANSPLHF. The DNA of the CDR3 is TGTGCCAGCACGGCGGCTGGGGGGGCTAATTCACCCCTCCACTTT. The full variable domain, with the rest looked up from reference TRBV2 and TRBJ1-6, is EPEVTQTPSHQVTQMGQEVILRCVPISNHLYFYWYRQILGQKVEFLVSFYNNEISEKSEIFDDQFSVERPDGSNFTLKIRSTKLEDSAMYFCASTAAGGANSPLHFGNGTRLTVT.